The next 26 T cell receptor beta chains were all read from a single sample in a study of cytomegalovirus exposure and HLA in healthy donors (dated by TCRdb to about 2017). Preparation of the library involved the immunoSEQ multiplex PCR assay. For the multiplex PCR, a mixture combining 60 forward primers for TCR Vbeta segments and 13 reverse primers for TCR Jbeta segments was used. In its TCRdb copy, this immuneACCESS table keeps in-frame sequences only and misses some clones. Where compared with another copy, unresolved V genes explain less than half of these, and the others have no known cause. Present in this sample are hundreds of thousands of clones, 82% of which were seen just once. In total, the top ten clones hold 5.5% to 7.5% of the sample. Source material: PBMCs. The receptors here all came from a man between 35 and 55 years old in good health and CMV-seropositive.

The rearrangement uses TRBV5-1 and TRBJ2-5; D remains ambiguous. There are 14 residues in the CDR3. With 0 bases removed from V and 1 base from J, the gap between germline ends came to 7 bases. Germline assignment: CDR1 SGHRS and CDR2 YFSETQ. In nucleotides, the CDR3 is TGCGCCAGCAGCTTGGTGGCGGCCCAAGAGACCCAGTACTTC. It yields the protein CASSLVAAQETQYF. The entire variable domain, with the rest obtained from reference TRBV5-1 and TRBJ2-5, is as follows: KAGVTQTPRYLIKTRGQQVTLSCSPISGHRSVSWYQQTPGQGLQFLFEYFSETQRNKGNFPGRFSGRQFSNSRSEMNVSTLELGDSALYLCASSLVAAQETQYFGPGTRLLVL.

The J gene is TRBJ2-3, the V gene TRBV10-2; 16 nucleotides match TRBD2. The J segment lost 4 bases and the V segment lost 6 bases, leaving 10 bases of the junction unmatched. The germline V gene encodes CDR1 WSHSY and CDR2 SAAADI. The CDR3 length is 18 residues. In nucleotides, the CDR3 is TGCGCCAGCAGGGGACTAGCGGGAGGGCCCTCCACATCAGATACGCAGTATTTT. Protein: CASRGLAGGPSTSDTQYF.

V is TRBV27 and J is TRBJ1-5; D might be TRBD1 (5 bases). Deletions cut 6 bases from V and 11 bases from J, with 17 bases between. Germline loops: CDR1 MNHEY, CDR2 SMNVEV (reference sequence). The CDR3 consists of 13 residues. The CDR3 spells CASRPGHHEAQHF. The CDR3 DNA reads TGTGCCAGCAGACCTGGACACCACGAGGCCCAGCATTTT.

The chain links TRBV30 to TRBJ2-3; TRBD2 is a possible D gene (6 bases). CDR3 length equals 15 residues. In germline, CDR1 is GTSNPN, CDR2 SVGIG (reference sequence). The ends were cut back, 5 bases at V and 4 bases at J, with 19 bases in the middle. CDR3 region: CAWGPMGGAPDTQYF. For the CDR3, the DNA is TGTGCCTGGGGCCCGATGGGGGGAGCCCCAGATACGCAGTATTTT. Combining the CDR3 with reference TRBV30 and TRBJ2-3 gives the whole variable domain SQTIHQWPATLVQPVGSPLSLECTVEGTSNPNLYWYRQAAGRGLQLLFYSVGIGQISSEVPQNLSASRPQDRQFILSSKKLLLSDSGFYLCAWGPMGGAPDTQYFGPGTRLTVL.

The count of this clone is one. The J gene is TRBJ2-1, the V gene TRBV20-1; a weak D match, TRBD2 (5 bases). CDR1 and CDR2 (germline): DFQATT, SNEGSKA (reference sequence). This CDR3 has 10 residues. Trimming cost V 3 bases and J 10 bases, with 7 bases left between them. The CDR3, as DNA: TGCAGTGCTAGTAGCGAAGAGCAGTTCTTC. Translated, it gives CSASSEEQFF.

The chain uses TRBV9 and TRBJ2-1, with 7 bases fitting TRBD1. Trimming cost V 4 bases and J 5 bases; bases outside gene matches: 6. The CDR3 contains 14 residues. Germline CDR1 reads SGDLS; CDR2 reads YYNGEE. The CDR3 reads CASSFLGTDNEQFF. The CDR3 coding sequence is TGTGCCAGCAGCTTTCTCGGGACAGACAATGAGCAGTTCTTC.

In DNA form, the CDR3 reads TGTGCCAGCAGCTTACAGGGGTTACTAGCGGGAGTTGACGAGCAGTACTTC. Its translation is CASSLQGLLAGVDEQYF. This chain joins TRBV13 and TRBJ2-7; TRBD2 matches at 11 bases. The CDR3 is 17 amino acids. CDR1 PRHDT and CDR2 FYEKMQ come from the germline V gene (reference sequence). V shed 2 bases, J shed 5 bases, and the junction held 11 bases outside the gene matches.

The chain recombines TRBV2 with TRBJ2-2; weak D call: TRBD2 (6 bases). The CDR3 is 13 amino acids. Germline V gene data show CDR1 as SNHLY and CDR2 as FYNNEI. V lost 6 bases to trimming and J lost 4 bases, with 9 bases between them. CDR3 coding DNA: TGTGCCAGCAGGGCCGGGAGCACCGGGGAGCTGTTTTTT. This sequence encodes CASRAGSTGELFF.

The chain combines TRBV19 with TRBJ1-1, with 9 bases identical to TRBD1. Looked up from germline, CDR1 is LNHDA and CDR2 is SQIVND (reference sequence). The length of the CDR3 is 15 residues. The V and J ends lost 1 base and 5 bases, in that order; junction bases with no gene match: 5. The CDR3 protein is CASSIGGTGRTEAFF. The CDR3 DNA reads as TGTGCCAGTAGTATAGGAGGGACAGGGCGGACTGAAGCTTTCTTT.

The chain carries TRBV7-2 and TRBJ1-3, with D possibly TRBD1 on 5 matching bases. Germline V lookup: CDR1 SGHTA, CDR2 FQGNSA. The CDR3 spans 12 residues. Trimming cost V 6 bases and J 8 bases, with 11 bases left between them. DNA for the CDR3: TGTGCCAGCAGGGTTCGGGGGGACACCATATATTTT. This gives the protein CASRVRGDTIYF.

The V and J genes are TRBV6-6 and TRBJ1-4, with D perhaps matching TRBD1 (6 bases). Germline CDR1 and CDR2: MNHNY and SVGAGI (reference sequence). The V end was cut by 4 bases, the J end by 2 bases, with 11 bases between. The CDR3 loop spans 15 amino acids. The CDR3 is CASSFRGRTNEKLFF. The CDR3 bases are TGTGCCAGCAGTTTCAGGGGTCGGACTAATGAAAAACTGTTTTTT.

V is TRBV4-1 and J is TRBJ2-6, with D maybe TRBD1 (5 bases). CDR1 and CDR2 (germline): MGHRA, YSYEKL. V was trimmed by 3 bases and J by 4 bases, leaving 7 bases between them. This CDR3 has 14 amino acids. The CDR3, as DNA: TGCGCCAGCAGCCATCCAGGGGGGGCCAACGTCCTGACTTTC. It translates to CASSHPGGANVLTF.

This rearrangement joins TRBV10-1 to TRBJ2-3, with D possibly being TRBD2 (5 bases). Trimming cost V 3 bases and J 4 bases, with 14 bases left between them. The CDR3 length is 15 residues. Per the germline V gene, CDR1 is WNHNN and CDR2 is SYGVQD (reference sequence). The DNA of the CDR3 is TGCGCCAGCAGTGAAGATCGGGCGGGCGCAGATACGCAGTATTTT. Translated, it gives CASSEDRAGADTQYF.

V and J are TRBV19 and TRBJ1-1, with D maybe TRBD1 (5 bases). CDR1 is LNHDA and CDR2 is SQIVND in the germline V gene (reference sequence). The CDR3 spans 13 residues. Trimming removed 7 bases at V and 0 bases at J, with 9 bases between. CDR3 sequence reads: CASTRQMNTEAFF. CDR3 DNA sequence: TGTGCCAGTACTAGACAGATGAACACTGAAGCTTTCTTT. The full variable domain, in which reference TRBV19 and TRBJ1-1 provide the parts outside the CDR3, is DGGITQSPKYLFRKEGQNVTLSCEQNLNHDAMYWYRQDPGQGLRLIYYSQIVNDFQKGDIAEGYSVSREKKESFPLTVTSAQKNPTAFYLCASTRQMNTEAFFGQGTRLTVV.

V usage is TRBV6-5 and J usage is TRBJ2-1; 9 bases are a match to TRBD2. The J segment lost 8 bases and the V segment lost 2 bases, leaving 7 bases of the junction unmatched. There are 15 residues in the CDR3. Germline CDR1 is MNHEY and CDR2 is SVGAGI. CDR3 sequence: CASSYRTSARDEQFF. The CDR3 coding sequence is TGTGCCAGCAGTTACAGGACTAGCGCGAGAGATGAGCAGTTCTTC.

The chain has TRBV6-1 and TRBJ1-5; D possibly corresponds to TRBD1 (5 bases). The V gene lost 2 bases and the J gene lost 3 bases, with 11 bases spanning the gap. The length of the CDR3 is 15 residues. The V gene's germline CDR1 is MNHNS and CDR2 SASEGT. The CDR3 sequence is CASSEFDRYNQPQHF. The DNA for the CDR3 is TGTGCCAGCAGTGAATTTGACAGATACAATCAGCCCCAGCATTTT.

The CDR3 sequence: CASSALYGYTF. For the CDR3, the DNA is TGTGCCAGCAGCGCGCTATATGGCTACACCTTC. The chain has TRBV9 and TRBJ1-2; no reliable D call. V lost 3 bases, J lost 5 bases, and 5 bases lay in between. The germline CDR1 and CDR2 sequences are SGDLS and YYNGEE. The CDR3 covers 11 residues.

This CDR3 is CASRRDSRYSYNEQFF. The CDR3 DNA reads TGTGCCAGCAGACGGGACAGCCGCTACAGCTACAATGAGCAGTTCTTC. V usage is TRBV2 and J usage is TRBJ2-1; 7 positions match TRBD1. From germline, CDR1 is SNHLY and CDR2 FYNNEI. With 6 bases clipped from V and 3 bases from J, the junction kept 11 bases outside the gene matches. The CDR3 is 16 amino acids.

The CDR3: CASSQDRGRLVNTEAFF. CDR3 DNA: TGTGCCAGCAGCCAAGACAGGGGGAGATTAGTGAACACTGAAGCTTTCTTT. This chain connects TRBV4-2 to TRBJ1-1; TRBD1 matches at 7 bases. This CDR3 has 17 amino acids. V lost 0 bases and J lost 0; bases outside the gene matches: 7. Germline values: CDR1 LGHNA, CDR2 YNFKEQ.

The chain is built from TRBV5-1 and TRBJ1-4; unclear D gene. The CDR3 is 15 residues long. V lost 0 bases and J lost 3, with 9 bases in between. CDR1 SGHRS and CDR2 YFSETQ come from the germline V gene. CDR3 DNA sequence: TGCGCCAGCAGCTTGGTCAACAGACCTAATGAAAAACTGTTTTTT. Residues: CASSLVNRPNEKLFF. The full variable domain, completed using reference TRBV5-1 and TRBJ1-4, is KAGVTQTPRYLIKTRGQQVTLSCSPISGHRSVSWYQQTPGQGLQFLFEYFSETQRNKGNFPGRFSGRQFSNSRSEMNVSTLELGDSALYLCASSLVNRPNEKLFFGSGTQLSVL.

The CDR3 here is CASSPRTSGKGEQFF. The CDR3 region has the DNA TGTGCCAGCAGCCCCAGGACTAGCGGGAAAGGTGAGCAGTTCTTC. The chain recombines TRBV7-3 with TRBJ2-1; TRBD2 matches at 12 bases. The V gene's germline CDR1 is SGHTA and CDR2 FQGTGA. There are 15 residues in the CDR3. V dropped 5 bases and J dropped 9; count of bases not matched to a gene: 8.

This clone was counted only a few times. The CDR3 loop reads CASSLARTSWDEQYF. Written as DNA, the CDR3 is TGTGCCAGCAGCTTAGCCAGGACTAGCTGGGACGAGCAGTACTTC. The V and J genes are TRBV7-9 and TRBJ2-7, with 8 nucleotides matching TRBD2. Germline CDR1 reads SEHNR; CDR2 reads FQNEAQ (reference sequence). The CDR3 extends over 15 amino acids. V gave up 0 bases and J gave up 5 bases; unmatched junction bases: 6.

The chain recombines TRBV11-2 with TRBJ2-5; 15 positions match TRBD2. The germline V gene encodes CDR1 SGHAT and CDR2 FQNNGV. Trimming took 1 base from V and 5 from J; bases not matched to a gene: 2. This CDR3 has 16 residues. The CDR3 DNA is TGTGCCAGCAGCTTAGCCGGACTAGCGGGAGGGGAGACCCAGTACTTC. Encoded protein: CASSLAGLAGGETQYF.

V gene TRBV5-1 combines with J gene TRBJ2-1; 8 bases align to TRBD1. Trimming cost V 1 base and J 6 bases; bases outside gene matches: 9. Germline V gene data show CDR1 as SGHRS and CDR2 as YFSETQ. This CDR3 contains 16 residues. The CDR3 is CASSLRAGGESNEQFF. CDR3 nucleotide sequence: TGCGCCAGCAGCTTGAGGGCAGGGGGCGAAAGCAATGAGCAGTTCTTC.

The CDR3 DNA sequence: TGTGCCAGCAGCTTAGGGGGACAGGATTTTCGCTACACCTTC. Its protein product is CASSLGGQDFRYTF. J is TRBJ1-2 and V is TRBV7-9; 8 nucleotides match TRBD1. Germline assignment: CDR1 SEHNR and CDR2 FQNEAQ (reference sequence). The CDR3 is made up of 14 amino acids. The V gene end was trimmed by 1 base and the J gene end by 9 bases; junction bases not matched to a gene: 7.

The chain combines TRBV12-5 with TRBJ1-1; D may be TRBD1 (5 bases). Per the germline V gene, CDR1 is LGHNT and CDR2 is FRNRAP. This CDR3 is built from 15 residues. The V end was cut by 0 bases, the J end by 4 bases, with 12 bases between. The CDR3, as DNA: TGTGCTAGTGGTTTGGTACCGGACACGGCCACTGAAGCTTTCTTT. Its protein is CASGLVPDTATEAFF. Full variable domain (missing parts from reference TRBV12-5 and TRBJ1-1): DARVTQTPRHKVTEMGQEVTMRCQPILGHNTVFWYRQTMMQGLELLAYFRNRAPLDDSGMPKDRFSAEMPDATLATLKIQPSEPRDSAVYFCASGLVPDTATEAFFGQGTRLTVV.